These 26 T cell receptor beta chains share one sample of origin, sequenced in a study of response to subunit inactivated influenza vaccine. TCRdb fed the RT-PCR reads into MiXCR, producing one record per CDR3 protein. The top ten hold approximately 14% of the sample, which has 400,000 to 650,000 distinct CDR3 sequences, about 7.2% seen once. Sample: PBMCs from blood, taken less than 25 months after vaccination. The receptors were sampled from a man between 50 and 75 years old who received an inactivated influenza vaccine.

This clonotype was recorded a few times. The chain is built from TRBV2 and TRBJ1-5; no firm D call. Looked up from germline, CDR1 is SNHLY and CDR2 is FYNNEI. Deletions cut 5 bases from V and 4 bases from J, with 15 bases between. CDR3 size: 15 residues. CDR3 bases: TGTGCCAGCAGTAGATCCTCCGTACTTAATCAGCCCCAGCATTTT. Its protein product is CASSRSSVLNQPQHF.

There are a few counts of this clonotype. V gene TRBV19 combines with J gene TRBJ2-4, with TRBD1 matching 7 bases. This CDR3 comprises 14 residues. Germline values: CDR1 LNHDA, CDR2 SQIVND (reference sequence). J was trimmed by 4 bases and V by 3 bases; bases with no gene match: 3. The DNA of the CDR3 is TGTGCCAGTAGTATCTCAGGGGGAAAAAACATTCAGTACTTC. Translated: CASSISGGKNIQYF.

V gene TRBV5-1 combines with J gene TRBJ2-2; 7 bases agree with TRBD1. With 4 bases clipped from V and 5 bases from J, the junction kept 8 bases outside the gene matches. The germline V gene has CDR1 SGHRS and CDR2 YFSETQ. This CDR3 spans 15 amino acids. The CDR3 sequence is CASSQRQGSTGELFF. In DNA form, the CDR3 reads TGCGCCAGCAGCCAGAGACAGGGTTCGACCGGGGAGCTGTTTTTT.

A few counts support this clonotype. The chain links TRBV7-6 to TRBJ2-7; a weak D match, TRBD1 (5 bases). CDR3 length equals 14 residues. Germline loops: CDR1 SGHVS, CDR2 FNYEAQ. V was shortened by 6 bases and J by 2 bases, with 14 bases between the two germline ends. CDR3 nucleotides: TGTGCCAGCAGTCCCGAGTCGACAGCCTACGAGCAGTACTTC. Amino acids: CASSPESTAYEQYF.

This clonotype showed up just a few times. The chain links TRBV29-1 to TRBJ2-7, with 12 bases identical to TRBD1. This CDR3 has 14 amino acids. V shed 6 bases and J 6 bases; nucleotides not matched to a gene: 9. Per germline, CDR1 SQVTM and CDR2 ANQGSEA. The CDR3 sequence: CSVKGTGGSTEQYF. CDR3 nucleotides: TGCAGCGTGAAGGGGACAGGGGGCTCGACCGAGCAGTACTTC.

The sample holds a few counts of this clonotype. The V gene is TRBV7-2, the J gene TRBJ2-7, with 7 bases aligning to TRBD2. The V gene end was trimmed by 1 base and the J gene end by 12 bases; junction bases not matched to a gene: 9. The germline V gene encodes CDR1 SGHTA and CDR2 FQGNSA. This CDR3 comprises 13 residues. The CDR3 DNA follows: TGTGCCAGCAGCTTAGAAGTGGCGGGAGAGATGTACTTC. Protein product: CASSLEVAGEMYF.

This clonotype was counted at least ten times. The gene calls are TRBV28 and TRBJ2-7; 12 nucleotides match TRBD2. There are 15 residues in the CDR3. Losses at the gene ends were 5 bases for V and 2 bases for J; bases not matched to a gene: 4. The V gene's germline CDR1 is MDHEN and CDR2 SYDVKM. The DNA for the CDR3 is TGTGCCAGCAGTCCCTCTAGCGGGAGGGCCTACGAGCAGTACTTC. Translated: CASSPSSGRAYEQYF.

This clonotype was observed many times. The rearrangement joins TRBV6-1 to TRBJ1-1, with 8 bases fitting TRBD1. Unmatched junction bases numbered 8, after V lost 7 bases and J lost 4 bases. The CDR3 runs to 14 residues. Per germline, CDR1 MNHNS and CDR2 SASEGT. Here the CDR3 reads CASTHRQGITEAFF. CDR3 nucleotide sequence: TGTGCCAGCACTCACAGACAGGGGATCACTGAAGCTTTCTTT.

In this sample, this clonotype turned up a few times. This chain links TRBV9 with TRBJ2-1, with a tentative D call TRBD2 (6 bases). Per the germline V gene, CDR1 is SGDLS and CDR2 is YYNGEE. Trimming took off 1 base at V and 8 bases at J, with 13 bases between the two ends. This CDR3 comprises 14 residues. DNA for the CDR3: TGTGCCAGCAGCGTACGGGGTGGGGGGTATGAGCAGTTCTTC. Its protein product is CASSVRGGGYEQFF.

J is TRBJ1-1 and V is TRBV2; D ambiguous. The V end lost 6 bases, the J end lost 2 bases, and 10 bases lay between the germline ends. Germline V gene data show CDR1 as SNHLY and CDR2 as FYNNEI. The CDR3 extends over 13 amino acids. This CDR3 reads CASSVDQNTEAFF. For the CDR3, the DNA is TGTGCCAGCAGCGTGGACCAAAACACTGAAGCTTTCTTT.

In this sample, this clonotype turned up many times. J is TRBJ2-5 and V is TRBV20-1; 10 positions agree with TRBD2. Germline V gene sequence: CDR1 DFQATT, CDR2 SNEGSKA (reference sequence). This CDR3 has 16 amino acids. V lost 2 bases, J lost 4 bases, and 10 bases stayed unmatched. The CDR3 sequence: CSARQGLAGVLETQYF. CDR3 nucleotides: TGCAGTGCTAGACAAGGGCTAGCGGGAGTCTTAGAGACCCAGTACTTC.

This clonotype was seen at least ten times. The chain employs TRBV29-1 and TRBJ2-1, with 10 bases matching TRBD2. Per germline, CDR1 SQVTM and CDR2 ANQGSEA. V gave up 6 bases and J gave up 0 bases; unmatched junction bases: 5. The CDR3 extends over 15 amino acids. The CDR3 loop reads CSVAGTSVSYNEQFF. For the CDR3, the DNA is TGCAGCGTCGCCGGGACTAGCGTCTCCTACAATGAGCAGTTCTTC.

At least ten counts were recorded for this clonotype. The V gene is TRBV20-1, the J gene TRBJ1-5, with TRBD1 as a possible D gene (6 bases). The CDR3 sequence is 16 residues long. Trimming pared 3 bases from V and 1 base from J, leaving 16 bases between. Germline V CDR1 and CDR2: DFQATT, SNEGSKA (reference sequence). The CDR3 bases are TGCAGTGCTAGGCGGGGGGGGGCCTTAAGCAATCAGCCCCAGCATTTT. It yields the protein CSARRGGALSNQPQHF.

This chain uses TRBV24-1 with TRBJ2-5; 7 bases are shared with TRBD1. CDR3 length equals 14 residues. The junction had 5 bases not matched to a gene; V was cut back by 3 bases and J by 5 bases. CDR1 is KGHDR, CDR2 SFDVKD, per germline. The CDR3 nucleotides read TGTGCCACCAGTGATCCGGACAGGAGGGAGACCCAGTACTTC. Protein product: CATSDPDRRETQYF.

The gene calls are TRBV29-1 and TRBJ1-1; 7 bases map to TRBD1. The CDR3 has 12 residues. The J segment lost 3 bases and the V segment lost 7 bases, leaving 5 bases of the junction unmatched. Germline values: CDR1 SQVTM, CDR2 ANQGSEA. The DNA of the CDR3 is TGCAGCGCTCACAGGGGCTACACTGAAGCTTTCTTT. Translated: CSAHRGYTEAFF.

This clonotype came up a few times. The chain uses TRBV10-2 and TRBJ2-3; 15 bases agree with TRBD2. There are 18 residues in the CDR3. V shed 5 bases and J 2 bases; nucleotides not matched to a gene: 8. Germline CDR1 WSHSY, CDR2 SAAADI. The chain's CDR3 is CASSPPGLAGGPTDTQYF. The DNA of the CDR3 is TGCGCCAGCAGTCCCCCGGGACTAGCGGGGGGCCCCACAGATACGCAGTATTTT.

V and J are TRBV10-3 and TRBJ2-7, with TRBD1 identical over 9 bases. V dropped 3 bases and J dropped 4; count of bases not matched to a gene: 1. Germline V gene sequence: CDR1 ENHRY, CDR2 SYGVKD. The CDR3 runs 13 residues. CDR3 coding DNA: TGTGCCATCAGTGAAGACAGGGGGTACGAGCAGTACTTC. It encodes CAISEDRGYEQYF.

This chain's CDR3 is CASSFVAAGNTIYF. The CDR3 bases are TGTGCCAGCAGTTTCGTAGCAGCCGGAAACACCATATATTTT. The rearrangement uses TRBV12-3 or TRBV12-4 and TRBJ1-3; no clear D gene. V was cut by 3 bases and J by 4 bases, with 10 bases left in between. This CDR3 is built from 14 residues.

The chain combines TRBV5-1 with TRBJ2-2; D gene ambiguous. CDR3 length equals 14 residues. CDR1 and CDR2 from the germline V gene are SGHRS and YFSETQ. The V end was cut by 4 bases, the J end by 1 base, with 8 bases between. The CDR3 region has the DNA TGCGCCAGCAGCATTGACATGAACACCGGGGAGCTGTTTTTT. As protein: CASSIDMNTGELFF.

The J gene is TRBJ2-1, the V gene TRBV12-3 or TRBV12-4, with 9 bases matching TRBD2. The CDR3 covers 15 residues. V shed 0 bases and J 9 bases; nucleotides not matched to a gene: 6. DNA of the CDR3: TGTGCCAGCAGTTTAGCTAGCGGGGGTAATTTTGAGCAGTTCTTC. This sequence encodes CASSLASGGNFEQFF.

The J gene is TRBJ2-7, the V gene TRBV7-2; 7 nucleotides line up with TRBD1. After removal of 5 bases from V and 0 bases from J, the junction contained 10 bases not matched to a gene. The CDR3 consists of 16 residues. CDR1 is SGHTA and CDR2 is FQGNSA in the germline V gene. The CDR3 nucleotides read TGTGCCAGCAGCGAAAAGACAGGGTGGAGCTCCTACGAGCAGTACTTC. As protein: CASSEKTGWSSYEQYF.

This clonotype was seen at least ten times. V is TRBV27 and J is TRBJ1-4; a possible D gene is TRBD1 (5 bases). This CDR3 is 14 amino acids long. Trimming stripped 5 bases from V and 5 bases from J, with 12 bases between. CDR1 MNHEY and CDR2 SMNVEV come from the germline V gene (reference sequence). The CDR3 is CASSKGRRNEKLFF. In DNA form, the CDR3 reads TGTGCCAGCAGTAAGGGACGGAGAAATGAAAAACTGTTTTTT.

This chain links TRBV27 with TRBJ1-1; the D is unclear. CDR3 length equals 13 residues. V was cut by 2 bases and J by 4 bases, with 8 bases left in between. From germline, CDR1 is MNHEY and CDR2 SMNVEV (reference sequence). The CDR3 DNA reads TGTGCCAGCAGTTTACTGGAAAGCACTGAAGCTTTCTTT. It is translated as CASSLLESTEAFF.

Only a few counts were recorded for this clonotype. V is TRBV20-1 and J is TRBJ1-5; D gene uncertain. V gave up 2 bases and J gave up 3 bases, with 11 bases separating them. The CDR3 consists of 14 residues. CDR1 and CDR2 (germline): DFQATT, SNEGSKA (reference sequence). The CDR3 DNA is TGCAGTGCTAGAAGGCGGGAGTTCAATCAGCCCCAGCATTTT. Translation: CSARRREFNQPQHF.

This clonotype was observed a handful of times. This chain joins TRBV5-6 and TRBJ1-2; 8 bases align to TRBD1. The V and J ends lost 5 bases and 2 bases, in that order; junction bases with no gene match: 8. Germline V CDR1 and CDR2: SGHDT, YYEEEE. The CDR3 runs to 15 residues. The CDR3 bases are TGTGCCAGCAGGCTTCGACAGGGGCTGAACTATGGCTACACCTTC. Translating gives CASRLRQGLNYGYTF.

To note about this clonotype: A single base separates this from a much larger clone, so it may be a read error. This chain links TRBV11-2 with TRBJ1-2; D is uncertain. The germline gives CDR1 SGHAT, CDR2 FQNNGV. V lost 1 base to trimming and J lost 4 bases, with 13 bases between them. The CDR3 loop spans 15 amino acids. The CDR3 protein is CASSLAAQVGYGYTF. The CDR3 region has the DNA TGTGCCAGCAGCTTAGCTGCGCAGGTCGGCTATGGCTACACCTTC.